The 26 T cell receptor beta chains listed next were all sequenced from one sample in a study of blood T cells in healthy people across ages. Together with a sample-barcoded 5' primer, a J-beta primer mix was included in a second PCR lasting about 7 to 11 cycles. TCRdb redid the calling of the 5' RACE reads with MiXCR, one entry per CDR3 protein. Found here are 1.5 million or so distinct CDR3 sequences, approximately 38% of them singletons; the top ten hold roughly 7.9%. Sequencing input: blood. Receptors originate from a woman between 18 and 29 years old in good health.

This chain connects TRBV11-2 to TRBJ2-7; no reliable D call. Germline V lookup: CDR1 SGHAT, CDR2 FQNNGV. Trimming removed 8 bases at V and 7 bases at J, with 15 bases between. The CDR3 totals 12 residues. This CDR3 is CASLALVDEQYF. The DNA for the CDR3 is TGTGCCAGCTTGGCCCTAGTCGATGAGCAGTACTTC.

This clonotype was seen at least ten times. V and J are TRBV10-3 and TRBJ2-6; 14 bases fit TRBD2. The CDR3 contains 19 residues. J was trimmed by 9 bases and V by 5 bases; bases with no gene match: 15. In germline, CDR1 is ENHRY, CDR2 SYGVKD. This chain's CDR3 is CAISTASGTSGRMGNVLTF. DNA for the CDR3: TGTGCCATCAGTACAGCCTCCGGGACTAGCGGGAGAATGGGCAACGTCCTGACTTTC.

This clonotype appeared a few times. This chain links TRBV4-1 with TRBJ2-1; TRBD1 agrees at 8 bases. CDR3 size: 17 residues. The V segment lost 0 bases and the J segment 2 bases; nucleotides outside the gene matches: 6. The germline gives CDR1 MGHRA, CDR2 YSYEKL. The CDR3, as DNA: TGCGCCAGCAGCCAAGATGTACAGGGGGTGGCCTACAATGAGCAGTTCTTC. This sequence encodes CASSQDVQGVAYNEQFF.

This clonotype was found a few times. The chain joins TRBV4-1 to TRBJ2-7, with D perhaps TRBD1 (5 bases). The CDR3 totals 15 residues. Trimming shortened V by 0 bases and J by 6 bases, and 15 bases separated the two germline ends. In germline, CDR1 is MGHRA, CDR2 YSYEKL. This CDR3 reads CASSQESSAGREQYF. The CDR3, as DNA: TGCGCCAGCAGCCAAGAAAGTTCGGCAGGGCGCGAGCAGTACTTC.

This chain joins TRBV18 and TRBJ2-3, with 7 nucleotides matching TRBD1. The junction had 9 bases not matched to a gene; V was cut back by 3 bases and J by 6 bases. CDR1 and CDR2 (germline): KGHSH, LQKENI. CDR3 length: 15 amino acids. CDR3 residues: CASSPPGTGVDTQYF. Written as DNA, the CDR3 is TGTGCCAGCTCACCTCCGGGCACAGGGGTGGATACGCAGTATTTT.

CDR3: CASSPINQPQHF. The CDR3 DNA follows: TGTGCCAGCAGCCCCATTAATCAGCCCCAGCATTTT. The chain couples TRBV7-2 to TRBJ1-5; D not resolved. The germline V and J ends were trimmed by 5 bases and 4 bases, with 6 bases remaining between them. Germline V gene lookup returns CDR1 SGHTA and CDR2 FQGNSA. CDR3 length: 12 amino acids.

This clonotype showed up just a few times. DNA for the CDR3: TGCAGTGCTAGAGTCCATCCGACCTACAATGAGCAGTACTTC. It specifies CSARVHPTYNEQYF. The chain employs TRBV20-1 and TRBJ2-1; no clear D. Gene TRBJ2-7 matches the end of the DNA better, so the J call may be wrong. The CDR3 is 14 amino acids. CDR1 and CDR2 from the germline V gene are DFQATT and SNEGSKA (reference sequence).

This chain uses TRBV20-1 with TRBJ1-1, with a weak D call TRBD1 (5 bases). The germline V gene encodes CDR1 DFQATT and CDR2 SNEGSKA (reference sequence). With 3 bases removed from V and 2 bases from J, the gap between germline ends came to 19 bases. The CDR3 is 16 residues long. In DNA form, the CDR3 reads TGCAGTGCTAGCTCCCCCAGCGGTGGGGGTAACACTGAAGCTTTCTTT. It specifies CSASSPSGGGNTEAFF.

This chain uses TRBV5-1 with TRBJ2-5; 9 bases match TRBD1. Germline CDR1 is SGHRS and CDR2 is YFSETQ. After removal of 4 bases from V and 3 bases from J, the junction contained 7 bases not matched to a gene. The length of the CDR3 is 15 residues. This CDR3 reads CASSGGTGTKETQYF. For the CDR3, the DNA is TGCGCCAGCAGCGGCGGGACAGGGACCAAAGAGACCCAGTACTTC.

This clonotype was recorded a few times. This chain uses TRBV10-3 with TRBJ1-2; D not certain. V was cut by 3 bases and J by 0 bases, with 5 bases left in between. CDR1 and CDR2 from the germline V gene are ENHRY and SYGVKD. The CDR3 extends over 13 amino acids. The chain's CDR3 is CAISDLTNYGYTF. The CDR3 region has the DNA TGTGCCATCAGTGACTTAACTAACTATGGCTACACCTTC.

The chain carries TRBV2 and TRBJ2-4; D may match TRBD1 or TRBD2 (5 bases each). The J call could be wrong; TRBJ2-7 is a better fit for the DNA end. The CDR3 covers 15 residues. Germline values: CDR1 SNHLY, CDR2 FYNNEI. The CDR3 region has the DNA TGTGCCAGCAGCGAGCCGGGACGGATTACCTACGAGCAGTACTTC. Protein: CASSEPGRITYEQYF.

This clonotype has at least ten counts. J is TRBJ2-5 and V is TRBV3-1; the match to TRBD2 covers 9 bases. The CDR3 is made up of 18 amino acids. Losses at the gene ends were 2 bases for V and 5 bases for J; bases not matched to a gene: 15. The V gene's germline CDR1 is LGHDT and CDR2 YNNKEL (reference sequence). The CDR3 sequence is CASSQYGTSFLKEETQYF. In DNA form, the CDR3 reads TGTGCCAGCAGCCAATACGGGACTAGCTTCCTAAAAGAGGAGACCCAGTACTTC.

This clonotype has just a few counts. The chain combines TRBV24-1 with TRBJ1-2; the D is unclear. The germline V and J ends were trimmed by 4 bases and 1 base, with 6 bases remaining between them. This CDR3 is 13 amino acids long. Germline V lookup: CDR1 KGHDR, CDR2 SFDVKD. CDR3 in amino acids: CATSDRINYGYTF. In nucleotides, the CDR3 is TGTGCCACCAGTGACAGGATTAACTATGGCTACACCTTC.

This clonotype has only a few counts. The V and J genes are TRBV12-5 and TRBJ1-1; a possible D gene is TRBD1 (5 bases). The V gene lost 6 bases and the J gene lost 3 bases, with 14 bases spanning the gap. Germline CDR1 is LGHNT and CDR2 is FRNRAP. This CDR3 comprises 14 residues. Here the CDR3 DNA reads TGTGCTAGTGGCCCCCTCCGCAGGGACACTGAAGCTTTCTTT. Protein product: CASGPLRRDTEAFF.

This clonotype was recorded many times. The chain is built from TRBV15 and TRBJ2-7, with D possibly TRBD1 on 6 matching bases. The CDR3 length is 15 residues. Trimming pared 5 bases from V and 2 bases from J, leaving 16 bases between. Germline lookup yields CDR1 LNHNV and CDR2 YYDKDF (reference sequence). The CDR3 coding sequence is TGTGCCACCAGCGCTACCGGGACATTCACCTACGAGCAGTACTTC. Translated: CATSATGTFTYEQYF.

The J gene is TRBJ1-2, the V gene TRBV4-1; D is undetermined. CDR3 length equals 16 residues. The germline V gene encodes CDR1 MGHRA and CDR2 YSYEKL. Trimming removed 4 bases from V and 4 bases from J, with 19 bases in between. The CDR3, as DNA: TGCGCCAGCAGCCGACCCTTCGGGGAGGGAGGCTATGGCTACACCTTC. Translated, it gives CASSRPFGEGGYGYTF.

The CDR3 spells CSARSGLAPHSYEQYF. In DNA, the CDR3 is TGCAGTGCTAGGTCCGGGCTAGCACCCCACTCCTACGAGCAGTACTTC. The chain recombines TRBV20-1 with TRBJ2-4; tentative D call: TRBD2 (5 bases). The J call may be wrong; the DNA end is better matched by TRBJ2-7. The CDR3 sequence is 16 residues long. Germline V lookup: CDR1 DFQATT, CDR2 SNEGSKA (reference sequence).

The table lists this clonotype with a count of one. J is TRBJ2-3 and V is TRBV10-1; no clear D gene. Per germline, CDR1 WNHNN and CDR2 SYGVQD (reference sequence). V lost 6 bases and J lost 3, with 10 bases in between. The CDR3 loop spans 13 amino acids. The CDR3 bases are TGCGCCAGCAGCGCGATAACGACAGATACGCAGTATTTT. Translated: CASSAITTDTQYF.

The CDR3 loop is CASSGAENTGELFF. CDR3 coding DNA: TGTGCCAGCAGTGGGGCCGAGAACACCGGGGAGCTGTTTTTT. This sequence joins TRBV6-2 or TRBV6-3 and TRBJ2-2; D possibly corresponds to TRBD1 (5 bases). V lost 5 bases and J lost 1, with 8 bases in between. From germline, CDR1 is MNHEY and CDR2 SVGEGT. This CDR3 is 14 amino acids long.

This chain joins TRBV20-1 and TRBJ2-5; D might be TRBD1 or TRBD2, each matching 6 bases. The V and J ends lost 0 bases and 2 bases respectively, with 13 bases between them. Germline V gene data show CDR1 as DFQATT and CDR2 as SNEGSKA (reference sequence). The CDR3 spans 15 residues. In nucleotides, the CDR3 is TGCAGTGCTAGAGACGGGGGCGGACCTCAAGAGACCCAGTACTTC. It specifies CSARDGGGPQETQYF.

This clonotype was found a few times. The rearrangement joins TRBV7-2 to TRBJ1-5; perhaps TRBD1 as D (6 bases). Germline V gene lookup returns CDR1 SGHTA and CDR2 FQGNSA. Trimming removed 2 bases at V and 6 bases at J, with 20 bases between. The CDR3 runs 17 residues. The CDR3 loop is CASSLYGQGLVSQPQHF. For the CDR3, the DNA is TGTGCCAGCAGCTTATACGGGCAGGGGTTGGTTAGTCAGCCCCAGCATTTT.

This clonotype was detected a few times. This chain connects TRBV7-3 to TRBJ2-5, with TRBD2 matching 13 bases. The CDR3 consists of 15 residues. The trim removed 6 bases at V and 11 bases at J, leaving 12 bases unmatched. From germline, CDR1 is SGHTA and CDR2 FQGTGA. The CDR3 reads CASSSTSGGAGEQYF. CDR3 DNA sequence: TGTGCCAGCAGTTCCACTAGCGGGGGGGCCGGTGAGCAGTACTTC.

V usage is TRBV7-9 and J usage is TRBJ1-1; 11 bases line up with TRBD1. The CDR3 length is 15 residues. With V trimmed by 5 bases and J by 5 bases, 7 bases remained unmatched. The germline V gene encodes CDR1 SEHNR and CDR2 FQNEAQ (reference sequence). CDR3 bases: TGTGCCAGCAGCCGCTGGGACAGGGGGGGAACTGAAGCTTTCTTT. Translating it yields CASSRWDRGGTEAFF.

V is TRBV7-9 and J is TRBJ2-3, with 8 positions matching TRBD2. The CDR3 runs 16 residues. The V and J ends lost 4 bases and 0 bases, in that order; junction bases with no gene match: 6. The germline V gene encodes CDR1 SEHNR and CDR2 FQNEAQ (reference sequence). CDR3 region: CASSSFTSGSTDTQYF. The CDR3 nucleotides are TGTGCCAGCAGCTCCTTTACTAGCGGTAGCACAGATACGCAGTATTTT.

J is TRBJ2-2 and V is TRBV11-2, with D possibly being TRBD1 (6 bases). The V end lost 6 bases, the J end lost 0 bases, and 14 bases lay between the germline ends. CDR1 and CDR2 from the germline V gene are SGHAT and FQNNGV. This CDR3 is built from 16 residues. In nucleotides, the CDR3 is TGTGCCAGCAGACCACCCGGACAGCCGAACACCGGGGAGCTGTTTTTT. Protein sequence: CASRPPGQPNTGELFF.

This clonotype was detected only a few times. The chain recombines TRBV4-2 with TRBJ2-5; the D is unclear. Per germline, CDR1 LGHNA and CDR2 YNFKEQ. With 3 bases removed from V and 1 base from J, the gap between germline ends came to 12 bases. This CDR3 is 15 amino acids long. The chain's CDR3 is CASSQERVIQETQYF. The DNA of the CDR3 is TGTGCCAGCAGCCAGGAACGGGTGATCCAAGAGACCCAGTACTTC.